Each of the 2 T cell receptor beta chains below was sequenced from the same sample in a study of CD8 T cells in ankylosing spondylitis. TCRdb re-called the 5' RACE reads through MiXCR, storing one row per CDR3 protein. Among about 160,000 distinct CDR3 sequences listed, approximately 9% were seen once. Material for sequencing was blood, either unsorted or a sorted T cell fraction (not recorded which). The receptors come from a female donor with ankylosing spondylitis or in good health (not recorded which).

This chain joins TRBV30 and TRBJ2-1; unclear D gene. CDR1 GTSNPN and CDR2 SVGIG come from the germline V gene (reference sequence). The V end lost 0 bases, the J end lost 5 bases, and 8 bases lay between the germline ends. The CDR3 is 13 amino acids. The CDR3 loop is CAWSVSWDNEQFF. Here the CDR3 DNA reads TGTGCCTGGAGTGTAAGCTGGGACAATGAGCAGTTCTTC.

V usage is TRBV4-1 and J usage is TRBJ2-3; the D gene is possibly TRBD1 (5 bases). The germline V gene encodes CDR1 MGHRA and CDR2 YSYEKL. Trimming removed 1 base from V and 1 base from J, with 6 bases in between. This CDR3 region has 14 residues. In DNA, the CDR3 is TGCGCCAGCAGCCAAGCGACAGGCACAGATACGCAGTATTTT. This gives the protein CASSQATGTDTQYF.